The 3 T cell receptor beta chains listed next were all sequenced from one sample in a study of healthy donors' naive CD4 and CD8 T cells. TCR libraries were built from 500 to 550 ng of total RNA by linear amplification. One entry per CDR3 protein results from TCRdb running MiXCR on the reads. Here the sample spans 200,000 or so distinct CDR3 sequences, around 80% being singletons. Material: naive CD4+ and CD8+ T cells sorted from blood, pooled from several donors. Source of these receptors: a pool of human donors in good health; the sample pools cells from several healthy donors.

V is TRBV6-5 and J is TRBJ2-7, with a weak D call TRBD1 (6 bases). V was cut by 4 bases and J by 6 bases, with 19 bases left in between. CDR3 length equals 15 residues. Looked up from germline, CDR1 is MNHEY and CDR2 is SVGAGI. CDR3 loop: CASSFSGELGPEQYF. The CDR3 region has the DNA TGTGCCAGCAGTTTCTCAGGGGAGTTAGGCCCCGAGCAGTACTTC.

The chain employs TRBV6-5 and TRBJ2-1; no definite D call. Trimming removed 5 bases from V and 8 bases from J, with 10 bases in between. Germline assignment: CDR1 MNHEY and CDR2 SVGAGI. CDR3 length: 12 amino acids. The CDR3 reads CASSPWGDEQFF. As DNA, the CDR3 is TGTGCCAGCAGTCCCTGGGGTGATGAGCAGTTCTTC.

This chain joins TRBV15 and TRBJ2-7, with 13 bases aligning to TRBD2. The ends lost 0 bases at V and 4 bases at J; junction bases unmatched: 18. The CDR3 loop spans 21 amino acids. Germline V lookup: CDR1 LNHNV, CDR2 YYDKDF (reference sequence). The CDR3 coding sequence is TGTGCCACCAGCAGAGATTTCGGACTAGCGGGAGAGACCCGCATTAGGTACGAGCAGTACGTC. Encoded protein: CATSRDFGLAGETRIRYEQYV.